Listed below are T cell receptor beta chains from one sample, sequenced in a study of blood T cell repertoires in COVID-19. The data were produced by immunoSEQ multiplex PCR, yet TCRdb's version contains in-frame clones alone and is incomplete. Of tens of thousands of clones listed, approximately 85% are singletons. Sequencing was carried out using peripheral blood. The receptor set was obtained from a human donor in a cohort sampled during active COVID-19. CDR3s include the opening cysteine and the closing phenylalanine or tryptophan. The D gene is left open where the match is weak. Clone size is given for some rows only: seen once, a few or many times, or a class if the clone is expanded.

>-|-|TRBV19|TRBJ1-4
CASTSGGREKLFF
TGTGCCAGTACCTCGGGGGGGCGAGAAAAACTGTTTTTT
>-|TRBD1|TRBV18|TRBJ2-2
CASSSGQGTGELFF
TGTGCCAGCTCATCGGGACAGGGCACCGGGGAGCTGTTTTTT
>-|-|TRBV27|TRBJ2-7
CASSRPGASEQYF
TGTGCCAGCAGCCGGCCCGGAGCAAGCGAGCAGTACTTC
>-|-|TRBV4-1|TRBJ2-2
CASSQDGGNGAGELFF
TGCGCCAGCAGCCAAGATGGGGGGAATGGCGCCGGGGAGCTGTTTTTT
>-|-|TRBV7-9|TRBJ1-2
CASSLTGGGGYTF
TGTGCCAGCAGCTTGACGGGAGGGGGTGGCTACACCTTC
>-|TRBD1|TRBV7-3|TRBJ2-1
CASSFTGQSSYNEQFF
TGTGCCAGCAGCTTTACGGGACAGAGCTCCTACAATGAGCAGTTCTTC
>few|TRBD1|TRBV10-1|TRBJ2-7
CASIRDRVDEQYF
TGCGCCAGCATCCGGGACAGGGTCGACGAGCAGTACTTC
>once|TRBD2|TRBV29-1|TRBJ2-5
CSVGQAGGYQETQYF
TGCAGCGTTGGGCAGGCGGGAGGGTACCAAGAGACCCAGTACTTC
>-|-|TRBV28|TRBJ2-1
CASSKQGYSYNEQFF
TGTGCCAGCAGTAAACAGGGATATTCATACAATGAGCAGTTCTTC
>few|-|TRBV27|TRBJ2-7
CASSPDSSYEQYF
TGTGCCAGCAGTCCGGACAGCTCCTACGAGCAGTACTTC
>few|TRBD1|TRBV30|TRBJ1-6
CAWLDRENSPLHF
TGTGCCTGGCTGGACAGGGAAAATTCACCCCTCCACTTT
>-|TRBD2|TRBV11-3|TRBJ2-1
CASSWTSGPNEQFF
TGTGCCAGCAGTTGGACTAGCGGTCCCAATGAGCAGTTCTTC
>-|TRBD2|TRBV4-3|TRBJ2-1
CASSRGGGRVGEQFF
TGCGCCAGCAGCCGCGGCGGCGGGAGGGTCGGGGAGCAGTTCTTC
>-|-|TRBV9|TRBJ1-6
CASSVASSYNSPLHF
TGTGCCAGCAGCGTTGCTAGCTCCTATAATTCACCCCTCCACTTT
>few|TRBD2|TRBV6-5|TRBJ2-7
CASSYSTSGIKEQYF
TGTGCCAGCAGTTACTCGACTAGCGGAATTAAGGAGCAGTACTTC
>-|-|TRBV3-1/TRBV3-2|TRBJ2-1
CASSQESVAGLNEQFF
TGTGCCAGCAGCCAAGAATCTGTGGCGGGACTCAATGAGCAGTTCTTC
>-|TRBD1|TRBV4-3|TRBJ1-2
CASSQVDRGHRMGYTF
TGCGCCAGCAGCCAAGTCGACAGGGGGCATCGAATGGGCTACACCTTC
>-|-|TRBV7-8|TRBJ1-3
CASSLKRTLGNTIYF
TGTGCCAGCAGCCTCAAGAGGACACTTGGAAACACCATATATTTT
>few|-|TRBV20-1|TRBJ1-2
CSEDKGYTF
TGCAGTGAGGACAAGGGCTACACCTTC
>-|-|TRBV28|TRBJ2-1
CASSLSDPANEQFF
TGTGCCAGCAGTTTAAGCGATCCGGCCAATGAGCAGTTCTTC
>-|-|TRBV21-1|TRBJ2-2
CASSTVLKGPGQGGTGELFF
TGTGCCAGCAGCACGGTTCTAAAGGGACCGGGACAGGGAGGCACCGGGGAGCTGTTTTTT
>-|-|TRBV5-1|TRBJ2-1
CASRDGSPVGEQFF
TGCGCCAGCAGGGACGGGAGCCCCGTGGGGGAGCAGTTCTTC
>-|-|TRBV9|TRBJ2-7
CASSVDPAATYEQYF
TGTGCCAGCAGCGTAGATCCAGCGGCAACCTACGAGCAGTACTTC
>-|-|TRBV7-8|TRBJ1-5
CASSPKTGYQPQHF
TGTGCCAGCAGCCCCAAGACGGGTTATCAGCCCCAGCATTTT
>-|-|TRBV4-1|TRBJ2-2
CASSQEGSLAVTGELFF
TGCGCCAGCAGCCAAGAGGGGAGTCTAGCAGTCACCGGGGAGCTGTTTTTT
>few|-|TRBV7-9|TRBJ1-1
CASSLDSGRTEAFF
TGTGCCAGCAGCTTAGATTCAGGGCGCACTGAAGCTTTCTTT
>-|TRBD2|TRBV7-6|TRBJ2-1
CASSAPGTSGRASSYNEQFF
TGTGCCAGCAGCGCTCCCGGGACTAGCGGGAGGGCAAGCTCCTACAATGAGCAGTTCTTC
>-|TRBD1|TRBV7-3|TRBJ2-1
CASSPTGGFYNEQFF
TGTGCCAGCAGCCCTACAGGGGGCTTCTACAATGAGCAGTTCTTC
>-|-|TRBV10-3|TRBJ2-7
CAISELAGPYEQYF
TGTGCCATCAGTGAACTAGCTGGTCCCTACGAGCAGTACTTC
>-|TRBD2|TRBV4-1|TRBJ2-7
CASSQEGGLAGDYRSPYEQYF
TGCGCCAGCAGCCAAGAAGGCGGGCTAGCGGGAGATTACCGCTCACCCTACGAGCAGTACTTC
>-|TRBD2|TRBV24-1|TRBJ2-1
CATSDRMMTSGGGYNEQFF
TGTGCCACCAGTGATCGCATGATGACTAGCGGGGGGGGCTACAATGAGCAGTTCTTC
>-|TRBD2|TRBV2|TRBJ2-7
CASSVGGRPYEQYF
TGTGCCAGCAGTGTTGGCGGGAGGCCCTACGAGCAGTACTTC
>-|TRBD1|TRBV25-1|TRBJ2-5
CASSEGQGARTTQYF
TGTGCCAGCAGTGAAGGACAGGGGGCGCGGACGACCCAGTACTTC
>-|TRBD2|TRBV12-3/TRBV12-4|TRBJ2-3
CASRGLGVDTQYF
TGTGCCAGCAGGGGACTAGGGGTAGATACGCAGTATTTT
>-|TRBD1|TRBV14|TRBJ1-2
CASSQQATGGYGYTF
TGTGCCAGCAGCCAACAGGCGACAGGGGGCTATGGCTACACCTTC
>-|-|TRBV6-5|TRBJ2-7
CASSRTATYEQYF
TGTGCCAGCAGTCGGACAGCCACCTACGAGCAGTACTTC
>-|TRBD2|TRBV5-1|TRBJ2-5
CASSIPSGSVSETQYF
TGCGCCAGCAGCATCCCTAGCGGGAGTGTTAGTGAGACCCAGTACTTC
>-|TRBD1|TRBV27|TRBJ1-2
CASRMTGGLNGYTF
TGTGCCAGCAGGATGACAGGGGGCTTGAATGGCTACACCTTC